These 21 T cell receptor beta chains were all obtained from the same sample, sequenced in a study of blood T cell repertoires in COVID-19. Assay: immunoSEQ multiplex PCR; the TCRdb copy retains only in-frame clones and omits some. The sample includes some 220,000 clones, roughly 85% seen only once; the top ten take approximately 5.1%. Sequencing was carried out using peripheral blood. Source of these receptors: a man over 45 with COVID-19, enrolled during active disease.

The genes are TRBV5-5 and TRBJ1-2; TRBD1 matches at 8 bases. From germline, CDR1 is SGHKS and CDR2 YYEKEE (reference sequence). V lost 1 base, J lost 3 bases, and 5 bases stayed unmatched. The CDR3 contains 15 residues. The CDR3 is CASSLSRDRYYGYTF. In DNA form, the CDR3 reads TGTGCCAGCAGCTTGTCCCGGGACAGGTACTATGGCTACACCTTC.

The chain has TRBV4-1 and TRBJ1-4, with 7 bases that match TRBD1. V was pared by 3 bases and J by 12 bases, with 4 bases of the junction left unmatched. This CDR3 has 12 amino acids. In germline, CDR1 is MGHRA, CDR2 YSYEKL. The CDR3 protein is CASSQFGTELFF. The CDR3 DNA reads TGCGCCAGCAGCCAGTTCGGGACAGAACTGTTTTTT.

This sequence joins TRBV29-1 and TRBJ2-2; a possible D gene is TRBD1 (5 bases). From germline, CDR1 is SQVTM and CDR2 ANQGSEA. The CDR3 sequence is 12 residues long. Trimming stripped 4 bases from V and 6 bases from J, with 9 bases between. CDR3 in DNA: TGCAGCGTTGTAAGGGGCGCCGGGGAGCTGTTTTTT. As protein: CSVVRGAGELFF.

The chain joins TRBV7-2 to TRBJ2-1; D might be TRBD1 (6 bases). From germline, CDR1 is SGHTA and CDR2 FQGNSA. Trimming stripped 5 bases from V and 6 bases from J, with 20 bases between. The CDR3 has 16 residues. The CDR3 loop reads CASSVGRNRAGNEQFF. DNA for the CDR3: TGTGCCAGCAGCGTGGGCCGGAACAGGGCTGGCAATGAGCAGTTCTTC.

V and J are TRBV9 and TRBJ1-3; no clear D gene. This CDR3 contains 15 residues. V lost 4 bases and J lost 4, with 15 bases in between. The germline V gene has CDR1 SGDLS and CDR2 YYNGEE. Here the CDR3 DNA reads TGTGCCAGCAGCCCTCGACCTCTGAGGGGAAACACCATATATTTT. It yields the protein CASSPRPLRGNTIYF.

This clone has a count of ten or more. The chain joins TRBV6-4 to TRBJ2-1, with 14 bases aligning to TRBD2. With 3 bases clipped from V and 8 bases from J, the junction kept 3 bases outside the gene matches. Per the germline V gene, CDR1 is MRHNA and CDR2 is SNTAGT. CDR3 size: 15 residues. In DNA, the CDR3 is TGTGCCAGCAGTGAGACTAGCGGGGGGGCGGATGAGCAGTTCTTC. Encoded protein: CASSETSGGADEQFF.

This clone was counted between two and nine times. The rearrangement joins TRBV19 to TRBJ1-6, with D perhaps matching TRBD1 (6 bases). The CDR3 has 14 residues. The V gene lost 9 bases and the J gene lost 10 bases, with 19 bases spanning the gap. Germline CDR1 LNHDA, CDR2 SQIVND (reference sequence). The CDR3 DNA sequence: TGTGCCAGCAGGGCAGGGGAGCGGGGGTCACCCCTCCACTTT. Amino acids: CASRAGERGSPLHF.

This chain joins TRBV7-9 and TRBJ2-7; perhaps TRBD1 as D (7 bases). Trimming took off 7 bases at V and 3 bases at J, with 13 bases between the two ends. Germline lookup yields CDR1 SEHNR and CDR2 FQNEAQ (reference sequence). The CDR3 extends over 13 amino acids. In DNA, the CDR3 is TGTGCCAGCACCGGGGGACAGAGCTACGAGCAGTACTTC. As protein: CASTGGQSYEQYF.

With respect to this clone: Other DNA sequences from this sample encode an identical CDR3 as well. This chain links TRBV4-3 with TRBJ2-7, with 9 bases that match TRBD1. J lost 3 bases, V lost 1 base, and 4 bases had no gene match. The V gene's germline CDR1 is LGHNA and CDR2 YSLEER. The CDR3 extends over 15 amino acids. The CDR3 DNA is TGCGCCAGCAGCCAAGGGGCGACAGGGGGCTACGAGCAGTACTTC. Translated: CASSQGATGGYEQYF.

V and J are TRBV6-5 and TRBJ2-7, with a tentative D call TRBD1 (5 bases). Trimming left V 6 bases short and J 0 bases short, with 12 bases between. The CDR3 is 14 residues long. Germline assignment: CDR1 MNHEY and CDR2 SVGAGI. The CDR3 bases are TGTGCCAGCAGCCCAACCGACAGCTCCTACGAGCAGTACTTC. Its translation: CASSPTDSSYEQYF.

This chain uses TRBV7-2 with TRBJ2-5; a weak D match, TRBD2 (6 bases). The CDR3 has 15 residues. Germline assignment: CDR1 SGHTA and CDR2 FQGNSA. V was cut by 1 base and J by 2 bases, with 11 bases left in between. The CDR3 bases are TGTGCCAGCAGCTTAGATGGCGGGGTACAAGAGACCCAGTACTTC. It codes for CASSLDGGVQETQYF.

The rearrangement links TRBV30 to TRBJ1-4; unclear D gene. The germline V and J ends were trimmed by 0 bases and 8 bases, with 7 bases remaining between them. The CDR3 runs to 12 residues. Germline loops: CDR1 GTSNPN, CDR2 SVGIG (reference sequence). CDR3 residues: CAWSVSGEKLFF. The DNA of the CDR3 is TGTGCCTGGAGTGTATCCGGGGAAAAACTGTTTTTT.

This chain joins TRBV18 and TRBJ2-3; a possible D gene is TRBD1 (6 bases). V shed 4 bases and J shed 0 bases, with 11 bases lying between them. The CDR3 consists of 15 residues. Germline V lookup: CDR1 KGHSH, CDR2 LQKENI. CDR3 loop: CASSRQEPSTDTQYF. CDR3 in DNA: TGTGCCAGCTCACGACAGGAGCCTAGCACAGATACGCAGTATTTT.

The chain recombines TRBV5-1 with TRBJ2-7, with a tentative D call TRBD1 (5 bases). Germline V CDR1 and CDR2: SGHRS, YFSETQ. This CDR3 has 14 amino acids. Trimming took off 3 bases at V and 6 bases at J, with 16 bases between the two ends. The CDR3 region has the DNA TGCGCCAGCAGCTCGGCTAGGGGAAACGGCGAGCAGTACTTC. Protein: CASSSARGNGEQYF. Based on the CDR3 plus reference TRBV5-1 and TRBJ2-7, the full variable domain is KAGVTQTPRYLIKTRGQQVTLSCSPISGHRSVSWYQQTPGQGLQFLFEYFSETQRNKGNFPGRFSGRQFSNSRSEMNVSTLELGDSALYLCASSSARGNGEQYFGPGTRLTVT.

The chain recombines TRBV6-6 with TRBJ1-2; a weak D match, TRBD1 (5 bases). The CDR3 length is 13 residues. Trimming took off 6 bases at V and 3 bases at J, with 11 bases between the two ends. Germline V gives CDR1 MNHNY, CDR2 SVGAGI (reference sequence). CDR3 amino acids: CASRRQSDYGYTF. CDR3 bases: TGTGCCAGCAGGAGACAGTCCGACTATGGCTACACCTTC.

The genes are TRBV18 and TRBJ2-7, with 10 bases fitting TRBD1. The CDR3 length is 15 residues. Trimming at V came to 1 base and at J to 7 bases, leaving 7 bases not matched to a gene. Germline V lookup: CDR1 KGHSH, CDR2 LQKENI. The CDR3 spells CASSPLGTGAREQYF. The CDR3 DNA reads TGTGCCAGCTCACCACTTGGGACAGGGGCGAGAGAGCAGTACTTC. The complete variable domain, with remaining parts taken from reference TRBV18 and TRBJ2-7, reads NAGVMQNPRHLVRRRGQEARLRCSPMKGHSHVYWYRQLPEEGLKFMVYLQKENIIDESGMPKERFSAEFPKEGPSILRIQQVVRGDSAAYFCASSPLGTGAREQYFGPGTRLTVT.

V gene TRBV7-9 combines with J gene TRBJ1-1, with 11 bases that match TRBD1. V shed 5 bases and J 6 bases; nucleotides not matched to a gene: 11. Germline V gene lookup returns CDR1 SEHNR and CDR2 FQNEAQ (reference sequence). The CDR3 is 16 residues long. The CDR3 sequence: CASSRWTGGAKPEAFF. The CDR3 DNA reads as TGTGCCAGCAGCCGATGGACAGGGGGCGCGAAGCCTGAAGCTTTCTTT.

As DNA, the CDR3 is TGCGCCAGCAGCCCGGGGGAAAAGGACTATGGCTACACCTTC. Residues: CASSPGEKDYGYTF. J is TRBJ1-2 and V is TRBV5-1; the D gene is possibly TRBD1 (5 bases). With 4 bases removed from V and 3 bases from J, the gap between germline ends came to 13 bases. The germline V gene has CDR1 SGHRS and CDR2 YFSETQ. The CDR3 contains 14 residues.

The rearrangement joins TRBV5-5 to TRBJ2-2; perhaps TRBD1 as D (5 bases). The germline CDR1 and CDR2 sequences are SGHKS and YYEKEE (reference sequence). This CDR3 has 13 amino acids. The ends were cut back, 4 bases at V and 5 bases at J, with 9 bases in the middle. In nucleotides, the CDR3 is TGTGCCAGCAGCCTAGGGGTGACCGGGGAGCTGTTTTTT. Amino acid sequence: CASSLGVTGELFF.

The chain links TRBV9 to TRBJ2-5; the match to TRBD2 covers 8 bases. The junction had 10 bases not matched to a gene; V was cut back by 3 bases and J by 0 bases. There are 17 residues in the CDR3. Germline CDR1 and CDR2: SGDLS and YYNGEE. In nucleotides, the CDR3 is TGTGCCAGCAGCGAGAGTACTAGCGGAACGTACCAAGAGACCCAGTACTTC. Its protein product is CASSESTSGTYQETQYF.

This sequence joins TRBV2 and TRBJ2-1; TRBD1 agrees at 8 bases. Trimming removed 7 bases from V and 7 bases from J; junction bases left unmatched: 9. Germline CDR1 reads SNHLY; CDR2 reads FYNNEI. This CDR3 spans 14 amino acids. CDR3 nucleotide sequence: TGTGCCAGCACGACGGGACAGGTTGGGAATGAGCAGTTCTTC. Protein product: CASTTGQVGNEQFF.